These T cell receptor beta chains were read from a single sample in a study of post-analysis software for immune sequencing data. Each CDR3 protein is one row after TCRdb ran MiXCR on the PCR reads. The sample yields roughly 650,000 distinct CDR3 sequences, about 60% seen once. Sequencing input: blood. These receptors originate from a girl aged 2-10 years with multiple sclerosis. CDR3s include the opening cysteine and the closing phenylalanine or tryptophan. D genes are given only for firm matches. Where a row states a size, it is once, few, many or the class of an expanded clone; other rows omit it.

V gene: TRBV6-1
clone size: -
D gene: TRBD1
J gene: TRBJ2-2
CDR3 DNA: TGTGCCAGCAGTGAAGGACAGGGGAACACCGGGGAGCTGTTTTTT
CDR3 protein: CASSEGQGNTGELFF

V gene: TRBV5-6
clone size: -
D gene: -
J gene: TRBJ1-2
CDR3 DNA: TGTGCCAGCAGCCGGACAGAGACCTATGGCTACACCTTC
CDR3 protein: CASSRTETYGYTF

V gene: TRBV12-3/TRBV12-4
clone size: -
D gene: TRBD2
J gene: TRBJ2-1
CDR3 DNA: TGTGCCAGCAGGATATCTAGCGGGAGTTGGGATGAGCAGTTCTTC
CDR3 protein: CASRISSGSWDEQFF

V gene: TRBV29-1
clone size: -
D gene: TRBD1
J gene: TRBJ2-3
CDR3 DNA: TGCAGCGTTGACGGTAGGGGGCTTGCGACAGATACGCAGTATTTT
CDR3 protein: CSVDGRGLATDTQYF

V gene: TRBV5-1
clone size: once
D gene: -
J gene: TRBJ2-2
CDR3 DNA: TGCGCCAGCAGCTTGGGGTCCCAGAACACCGGGGAGCTGTTTTTT
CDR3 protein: CASSLGSQNTGELFF

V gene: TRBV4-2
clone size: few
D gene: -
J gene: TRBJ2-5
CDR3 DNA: TGTGCCAGCAGCCTGACCTCAGGGTTAGGAGAGACCCAGTACTTC
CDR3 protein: CASSLTSGLGETQYF

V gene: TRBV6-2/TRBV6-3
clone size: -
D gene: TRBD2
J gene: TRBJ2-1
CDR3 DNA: TGTGCCAGCAGTTACTCCGGGCTAGCGGGGAGGTATGAGCAGTTCTTC
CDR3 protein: CASSYSGLAGRYEQFF

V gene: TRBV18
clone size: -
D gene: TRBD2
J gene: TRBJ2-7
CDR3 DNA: TGTGCCAGCTCACACAGACTAGCGGAATACGAGCAGTACTTC
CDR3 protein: CASSHRLAEYEQYF

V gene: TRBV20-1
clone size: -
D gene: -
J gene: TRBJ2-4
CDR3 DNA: TGCAGTGCTATAGCCAAAAACATTCAGTACTTC
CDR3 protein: CSAIAKNIQYF

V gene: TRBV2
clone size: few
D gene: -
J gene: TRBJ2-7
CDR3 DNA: TGTGCCAGCAGTGAGCAGCTGCCCTACGAGCAGTACTTC
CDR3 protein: CASSEQLPYEQYF

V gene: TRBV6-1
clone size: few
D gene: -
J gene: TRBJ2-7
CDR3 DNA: TGTGCCAGCAGGGAGATACAGGGTCGCGAGCAGTACTTC
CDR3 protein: CASREIQGREQYF

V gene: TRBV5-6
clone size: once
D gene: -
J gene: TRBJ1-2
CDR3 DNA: TGTGCCAGCAGCTTGTCAGGGATTCATGGCTACACCTTC
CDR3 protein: CASSLSGIHGYTF

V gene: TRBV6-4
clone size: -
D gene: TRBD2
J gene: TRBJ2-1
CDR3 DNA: TGTGCCAGCAGTGACCTAGCGGGAGGGGGCAATGAGCAGTTCTTC
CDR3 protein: CASSDLAGGGNEQFF

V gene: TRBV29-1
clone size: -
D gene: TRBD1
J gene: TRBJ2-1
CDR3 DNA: TGCAGCGCCGATGGGACAGGGGCCTCCTCATCCTACAATGAGCAGTTCTTC
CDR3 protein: CSADGTGASSSYNEQFF

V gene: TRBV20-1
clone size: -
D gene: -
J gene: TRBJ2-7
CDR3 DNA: TGCAGTGCTAGGTCTGCGGACTACGAGCAGTACTTC
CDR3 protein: CSARSADYEQYF

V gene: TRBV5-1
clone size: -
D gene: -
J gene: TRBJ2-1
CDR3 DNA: TGCGCCAGCTCAAAACGGGACCCACGCCTCGATGAGCAGTTCTTC
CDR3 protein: CASSKRDPRLDEQFF

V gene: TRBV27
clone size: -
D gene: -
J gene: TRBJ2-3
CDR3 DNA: TGTGCCAGCAGTTTATTTAAGGGGACGGTACAGGGCCTAAATAGCACAGATACGCAGTATTTT
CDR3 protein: CASSLFKGTVQGLNSTDTQYF

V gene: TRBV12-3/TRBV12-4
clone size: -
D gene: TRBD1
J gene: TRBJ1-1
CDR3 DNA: TGTGCCAGCACTCCGGACAGGGGGATCACTGAAGCTTTCTTT
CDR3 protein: CASTPDRGITEAFF

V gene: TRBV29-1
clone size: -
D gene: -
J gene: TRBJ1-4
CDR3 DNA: TGCAGCGTTGTCTTCGGAACTAATGAAAAACTGTTTTTT
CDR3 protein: CSVVFGTNEKLFF

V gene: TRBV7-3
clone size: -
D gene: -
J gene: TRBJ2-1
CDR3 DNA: TGTGCCAGCAGCTTATTCCCTTGGCTACCCACCCCCCCTGAGCAGTTCTTC
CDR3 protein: CASSLFPWLPTPPEQFF

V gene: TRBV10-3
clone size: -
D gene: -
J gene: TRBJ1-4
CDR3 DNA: TGTGCCATCAGTGAGGATCGGAATGAAAAACTGTTTTTT
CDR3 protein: CAISEDRNEKLFF

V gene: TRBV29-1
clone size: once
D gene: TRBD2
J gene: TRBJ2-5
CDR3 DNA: TGCAGCGGGGGGGGTCCCGGAGAGACCCAGTACTTC
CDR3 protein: CSGGGPGETQYF

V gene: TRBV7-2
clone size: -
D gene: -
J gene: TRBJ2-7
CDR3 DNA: TGTGCCAGCAGCTTAGGGGCAGTGGGCTCCTACGAGCAGTACTTC
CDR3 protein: CASSLGAVGSYEQYF

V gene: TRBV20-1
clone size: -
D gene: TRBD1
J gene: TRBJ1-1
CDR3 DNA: TGCAGTGCTAGAGAATGGACAGGAAAGAACACTGAAGCTTTCTTT
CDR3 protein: CSAREWTGKNTEAFF

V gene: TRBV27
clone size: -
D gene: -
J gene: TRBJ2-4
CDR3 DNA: TGTGCCAGCAGCACCTCCAAGATTTTAGCCAAAAACATTCAGTACTTC
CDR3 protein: CASSTSKILAKNIQYF

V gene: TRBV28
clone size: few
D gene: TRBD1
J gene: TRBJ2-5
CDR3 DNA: TGTGCCAGCAGCCAGACAGGGCTCGAGACCCAGTACTTC
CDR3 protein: CASSQTGLETQYF

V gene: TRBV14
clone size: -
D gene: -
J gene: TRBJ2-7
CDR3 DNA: TGTGCCAGCAGCCATAGGGGCCCCCTCGCCTACGAGCAGTACTTC
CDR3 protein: CASSHRGPLAYEQYF

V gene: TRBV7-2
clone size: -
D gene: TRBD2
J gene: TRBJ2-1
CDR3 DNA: TGTGCCAGCAGCTTAGGGCTAGCGGTCGATGAGCAGTTCTTC
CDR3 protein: CASSLGLAVDEQFF

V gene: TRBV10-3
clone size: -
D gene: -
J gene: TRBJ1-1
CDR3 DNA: TGTGCCATCAGTGTAAGGGAAGACACTGAAGCTTTCTTT
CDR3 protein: CAISVREDTEAFF

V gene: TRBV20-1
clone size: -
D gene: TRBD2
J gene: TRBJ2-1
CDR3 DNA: TGCAGTGTTCTTGGGACTAGCGGGAGTACCAATGAGCAGTTCTTC
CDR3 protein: CSVLGTSGSTNEQFF

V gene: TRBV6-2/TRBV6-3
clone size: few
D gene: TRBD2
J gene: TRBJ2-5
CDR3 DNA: TGTGCCAGCAAACTAGCGGGTTCGGAGACCCAGTACTTC
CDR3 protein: CASKLAGSETQYF